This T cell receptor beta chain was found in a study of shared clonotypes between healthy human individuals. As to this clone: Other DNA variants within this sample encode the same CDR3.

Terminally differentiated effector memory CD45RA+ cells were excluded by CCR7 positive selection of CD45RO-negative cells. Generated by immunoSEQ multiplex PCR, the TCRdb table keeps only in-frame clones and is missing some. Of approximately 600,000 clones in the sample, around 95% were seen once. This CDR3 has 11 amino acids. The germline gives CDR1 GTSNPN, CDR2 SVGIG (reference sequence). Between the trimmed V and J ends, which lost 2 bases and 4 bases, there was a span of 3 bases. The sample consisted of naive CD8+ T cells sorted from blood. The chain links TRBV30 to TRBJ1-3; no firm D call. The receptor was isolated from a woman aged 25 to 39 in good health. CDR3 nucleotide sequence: TGTGCCTGGAGTTTGGGAAACACCATATATTTT. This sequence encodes CAWSLGNTIYF.